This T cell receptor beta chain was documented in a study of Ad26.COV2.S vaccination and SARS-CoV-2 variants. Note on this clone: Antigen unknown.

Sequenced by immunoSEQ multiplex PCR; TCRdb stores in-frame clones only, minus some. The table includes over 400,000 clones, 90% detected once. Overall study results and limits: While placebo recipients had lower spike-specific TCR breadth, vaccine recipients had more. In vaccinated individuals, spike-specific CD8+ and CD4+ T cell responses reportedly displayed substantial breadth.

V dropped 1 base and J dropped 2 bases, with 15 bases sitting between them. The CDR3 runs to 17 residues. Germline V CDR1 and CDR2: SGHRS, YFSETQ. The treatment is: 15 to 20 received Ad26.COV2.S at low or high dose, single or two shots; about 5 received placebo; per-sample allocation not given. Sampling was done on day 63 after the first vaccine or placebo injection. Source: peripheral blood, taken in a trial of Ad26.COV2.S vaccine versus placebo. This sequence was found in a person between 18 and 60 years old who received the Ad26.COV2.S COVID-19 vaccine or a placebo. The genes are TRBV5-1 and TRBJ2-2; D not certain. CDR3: CASSLWAARPNTGELFF. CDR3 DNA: TGCGCCAGCAGCTTGTGGGCAGCCCGACCCAACACCGGGGAGCTGTTTTTT. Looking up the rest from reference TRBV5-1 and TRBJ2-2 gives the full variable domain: KAGVTQTPRYLIKTRGQQVTLSCSPISGHRSVSWYQQTPGQGLQFLFEYFSETQRNKGNFPGRFSGRQFSNSRSEMNVSTLELGDSALYLCASSLWAARPNTGELFFGEGSRLTVL.